This entry concerns a single T cell receptor beta chain. Its antigen is undetermined. The data derive from a study of OX40 agonist ivuxolimab in advanced cancers. Study at large: Patients' therapy was ivuxolimab, an antibody that acts as an agonist of OX40 (CD134). Partial responses were achieved by three patients, one with hepatocellular carcinoma and two with cutaneous melanoma. Cohort: approximately 83% men, mean age approximately 60, aged roughly 23 to 79.

Broader study findings: Both blood CD4+ and CD8+ T cells showed clonal growth by week 6 at 0.1 to 3.0 mg/kg.

Germline V gene lookup returns CDR1 SNHLY and CDR2 FYNNEI. The CDR3 has 17 residues. V was trimmed by 5 bases and J by 0 bases, leaving 19 bases between them. Libraries were prepared by immunoSEQ multiplex PCR; TCRdb keeps only in-frame clonotypes and omits some of them. The data show fewer than 45,000 clones, with roughly nine tenths seen just once and 0.55% to 0.6% held by the top ten. The source material was CD4+ or CD8+ T cells sorted from blood, sampled in a trial of the OX40 agonist ivuxolimab. The sequence came from an adult with an advanced solid tumor such as melanoma, head and neck, liver or kidney cancer. V usage is TRBV2 and J usage is TRBJ1-1, with a tentative D call TRBD1 (5 bases). The CDR3 sequence is CASSFTVAGSMNTEAFF. CDR3 sequence (DNA): TGTGCCAGCAGTTTCACTGTGGCAGGGAGCATGAACACTGAAGCTTTCTTT.